The 3 T cell receptor beta chains presented below share a single source sample, sequenced in a study of regulatory T cells in long-lasting Graves disease. Specified time point: newly diagnosed GD, antithyroid drugs for less than 3 months. Extracted PBMC RNA gave rise to the TCR library. iRepertoire HTBI primers and Arm-PCR of CDR3 regions built TCR beta libraries. A single record per CDR3 protein comes from TCRdb applying MiXCR to the multiplex PCR reads. The table shows around 400,000 distinct CDR3 sequences, with about 12% occurring only once. The same data also went into a second study, on T cells in Graves' hyperthyroidism and ophthalmopathy.

Sample: peripheral blood mononuclear cells (PBMCs), taken at new diagnosis, from a patient treated with antithyroid drugs. These receptors were taken from a woman aged 18-30 years with Graves disease.

This clonotype was recorded at least ten times. This sequence joins TRBV12-3 or TRBV12-4 and TRBJ2-7; D is perhaps TRBD2 (6 bases). Trimming took 8 bases from V and 6 from J, leaving 11 bases between them. The CDR3 is 11 amino acids. Here the CDR3 reads CASSGGPEQYV. The CDR3 region has the DNA TGTGCCAGCTCAGGAGGGCCCGAGCAGTACGTC.

The chain is built from TRBV7-2 and TRBJ2-1; tentatively, D is TRBD2 (6 bases). Germline CDR1 reads SGHTA; CDR2 reads FQGNSA. The CDR3 covers 15 residues. Trimming took 6 bases from V and 6 from J, leaving 18 bases between them. In DNA, the CDR3 is TGTGCCAGCAGTTACGTCGGAGGGGATGGCAATGAGCAGTTCTTC. This codes for CASSYVGGDGNEQFF.

Many counts were recorded for this clonotype. The CDR3 DNA sequence: TGTGCCAGCAGCCTCTCTGCGGCGCGTAGCACCGGGGAGCTGTTTTTT. This codes for CASSLSAARSTGELFF. The J gene is TRBJ2-2, the V gene TRBV7-2; the D is unclear. CDR1 and CDR2 (germline): SGHTA, FQGNSA. CDR3 size: 16 residues. Trimming took off 5 bases at V and 4 bases at J, with 17 bases between the two ends.